The sequence of this T cell receptor (beta chain) was determined in a study of cytomegalovirus exposure and HLA in healthy donors. Profiled with immunoSEQ multiplex PCR; TCRdb holds only in-frame clones, not every one. The data show 65,000 to 90,000 clones, with over 85% seen just once and 3.5% to 4% held by the top ten. The origin of this receptor is a woman younger than 30 in good health and CMV-seropositive. Sequencing was carried out using PBMCs.

The CDR3 spells CASSLALAGGVYEQYF. The CDR3 nucleotides read TGTGCCAGCAGCTTAGCACTAGCGGGAGGGGTCTACGAGCAGTACTTC. The rearrangement uses TRBV7-9 and TRBJ2-7; 13 bases are shared with TRBD2. Per the germline V gene, CDR1 is SEHNR and CDR2 is FQNEAQ (reference sequence). This CDR3 region has 16 residues. V trimming: 0 bases; J trimming: 3 bases; junction bases outside the gene matches: 2.